One sample yielded the 22 T cell receptor beta chains listed below, sequenced in a study of tumor and adjacent non-tumor tissue in lung cancer. Three rounds of nested PCR, following a modified ARM-PCR protocol, produced the TCRbeta library. Via MiXCR, TCRdb re-called the multiplex PCR reads, giving one row per CDR3 protein. Here the sample spans more than 90,000 distinct CDR3 sequences, less than 75% being singletons. RNA was extracted from bulk tissue without any cell sorting. Sequencing used lung tumor tissue. The receptor set was obtained from a man between 60 and 70 years old with non-small cell lung cancer.

In the case of this clonotype: The CDR3 ends on some other residue instead of the conserved phenylalanine or tryptophan, so this is likely a read error. The V and J genes are TRBV11-2 and TRBJ2-7; the match to TRBD2 covers 14 bases. The junction had 11 bases not matched to a gene; V was cut back by 7 bases and J by 0 bases. This CDR3 has 18 residues. Germline CDR1 is SGHAT and CDR2 is FQNNGV. The CDR3 coding sequence is TGTGCCAGCACCCGGACTAGCGGGAGGACCAAAGGCTCCTACGAGCAGTACATC. Translating gives CASTRTSGRTKGSYEQYI.

This clonotype was seen a few times. One base away lies a much larger clone, so this may be a sequencing read error. The V call is TRBV29-1, the J call TRBJ1-1, with TRBD1 as a possible D gene (6 bases). Germline CDR1 is SQVTM and CDR2 is ANQGSEA. The V and J ends lost 7 bases and 4 bases respectively, with 16 bases between them. This CDR3 contains 13 residues. The CDR3 here is CSALDQGSTEAFF. DNA for the CDR3: TGCAGCGCCTTAGACCAGGGGAGCACTGAAGCTTTCTTT.

Concerning this clonotype itself: Likely a read error: the CDR3 ends without its conserved phenylalanine or tryptophan. It is unclear where the CDR3 begins or ends on the DNA, so no DNA is shown, and the CDR3 is as TCRdb lists it. This rearrangement joins TRBV6-2 or TRBV6-3 to TRBJ1-2; the D segment call TRBD1 is taken from the table without a DNA check. Germline V gene data show CDR1 as MNHEY and CDR2 as SVGEGT. Including both end residues, the CDR3 is 14 amino acids long. This chain's CDR3 is CASSGDTANYGYSL.

The sample holds many counts of this clonotype. The gene calls are TRBV6-5 and TRBJ2-3, with 7 bases that match TRBD1. Germline CDR1 MNHEY, CDR2 SVGAGI. The length of the CDR3 is 13 residues. With V trimmed by 5 bases and J by 6 bases, 5 bases remained unmatched. CDR3 in DNA: TGTGCCAGCAGTAAAGAACAGGGGGATACGCAGTATTTT. Its translation: CASSKEQGDTQYF.

This clonotype was observed a few times. The chain combines TRBV11-1 with TRBJ2-7; the D gene is possibly TRBD1 (5 bases). The CDR3 covers 14 residues. Germline assignment: CDR1 SGHAT and CDR2 FQDESV (reference sequence). The V gene lost 11 bases and the J gene lost 2 bases, with 19 bases spanning the gap. The CDR3 nucleotides read TGTGCCGACAGCTTCCCCGGCGGCGCCTACGAGCAGTACTTC. It is translated as CADSFPGGAYEQYF.

This clonotype was picked up many times. V is TRBV29-1 and J is TRBJ2-6; D unclear. V was shortened by 3 bases and J by 1 base, with 4 bases between the two germline ends. CDR3 size: 13 residues. Germline lookup yields CDR1 SQVTM and CDR2 ANQGSEA. This chain's CDR3 is CSVDVSGANVLTF. The CDR3 DNA reads as TGCAGCGTTGACGTTTCTGGGGCCAACGTCCTGACTTTC.

V usage is TRBV20-1 and J usage is TRBJ1-4; a weak D match, TRBD1 (6 bases). This CDR3 is 15 amino acids long. V lost 0 bases and J lost 5, with 13 bases in between. Germline V gene lookup returns CDR1 DFQATT and CDR2 SNEGSKA (reference sequence). CDR3 protein: CSARDSGQGNEKLFF. The CDR3 bases are TGCAGTGCTAGAGATTCGGGGCAGGGGAATGAAAAACTGTTTTTT.

The rearrangement uses TRBV20-1 and TRBJ2-4, with 7 bases matching TRBD1. This CDR3 contains 15 residues. Germline V gene lookup returns CDR1 DFQATT and CDR2 SNEGSKA (reference sequence). V gave up 6 bases and J gave up 5 bases; unmatched junction bases: 13. CDR3 sequence reads: CSARYDRAAQNIQYF. CDR3 nucleotide sequence: TGCAGTGCCAGATATGACAGGGCAGCGCAAAACATTCAGTACTTC.

The J gene is TRBJ1-2, the V gene TRBV20-1; TRBD1 matches 8 bases. Germline loops: CDR1 DFQATT, CDR2 SNEGSKA (reference sequence). Trimming cost V 6 bases and J 4 bases; bases outside gene matches: 10. The CDR3 has 14 amino acids. The CDR3 here is CSAADRGVGYGYTF. In nucleotides, the CDR3 is TGCAGTGCCGCAGACAGGGGTGTGGGCTATGGCTACACCTTC.

This clonotype was seen repeatedly, ten times or more. The rearrangement joins TRBV6-1 to TRBJ1-6; no clear D gene. This CDR3 region has 13 residues. The germline V gene encodes CDR1 MNHNS and CDR2 SASEGT. V lost 0 bases to trimming and J lost 6 bases, with 3 bases between them. The CDR3 sequence is CASSEAGNSPLHF. In nucleotides, the CDR3 is TGTGCCAGCAGTGAAGCGGGTAATTCACCCCTCCACTTT.

This clonotype was observed once. The chain uses TRBV20-1 and TRBJ2-3; D is unclear. The CDR3 is 14 residues long. CDR1 DFQATT and CDR2 SNEGSKA come from the germline V gene (reference sequence). Trimming took off 5 bases at V and 1 base at J, with 13 bases between the two ends. CDR3 region: CSALRHGGTDTQYF. For the CDR3, the DNA is TGCAGTGCTCTCCGACATGGAGGCACAGATACGCAGTATTTT.

This clonotype occurred once. The V gene is TRBV12-3 or TRBV12-4, the J gene TRBJ1-2, with D maybe TRBD1 (6 bases). The V gene lost 7 bases and the J gene lost 4 bases, with 10 bases spanning the gap. The CDR3 extends over 12 amino acids. The CDR3: CASTMDSYGYTF. CDR3 nucleotides: TGTGCCAGCACCATGGACAGCTATGGCTACACCTTC.

This clonotype has more than one count but fewer than ten. The germline gene is not matched at one end of the junction; a read error may be the cause. The chain carries TRBV6-5 and TRBJ1-1; TRBD1 might be the D (5 bases). CDR1 and CDR2 (germline): MNHEY, SVGAGI. This CDR3 is built from 15 residues. The CDR3, as DNA: TGTGGCAGCAGTTTCCAGGTCAGGGCAGCGGCTGAAGCTTTCTTT. This translates into CGSSFQVRAAAEAFF.

This clonotype was seen repeatedly, ten times or more. The V and J genes are TRBV4-2 and TRBJ2-7; D may be TRBD1 (6 bases). Germline CDR1 and CDR2: LGHNA and YNFKEQ. The ends were cut back, 1 base at V and 2 bases at J, with 12 bases in the middle. This CDR3 comprises 15 residues. This chain's CDR3 is CASSQAPGAAYEQYF. In DNA, the CDR3 is TGTGCCAGCAGCCAAGCCCCAGGGGCAGCCTACGAGCAGTACTTC.

About this clonotype: A much larger clone differs from this one at a single base, so this may be a read error. The chain has TRBV6-2 or TRBV6-3 and TRBJ2-1; TRBD2 matches 8 bases. The CDR3 loop spans 15 amino acids. Germline assignment: CDR1 MNHEY and CDR2 SVGEGT. V lost 5 bases to trimming and J lost 6 bases; unmatched junction nucleotides: 9. CDR3 in amino acids: CASSPGLDNTNEQFF. For the CDR3, the DNA is TGTGCCAGCAGTCCGGGACTAGACAATACCAATGAGCAGTTCTTC.

The gene calls are TRBV6-6 and TRBJ2-7; the D gene is possibly TRBD1 (5 bases). CDR1 is MNHNY, CDR2 SVGAGI, per germline (reference sequence). V was shortened by 5 bases and J by 9 bases, with 23 bases between the two germline ends. CDR3 length: 15 residues. The CDR3: CASSPGQAGLVGQYF. In nucleotides, the CDR3 is TGTGCCAGCAGTCCGGGTCAGGCAGGGCTGGTCGGGCAGTACTTC.

As to this clonotype: A read error may produce the germline difference seen at one junction end. This chain links TRBV6-5 with TRBJ1-2, with a possible D match to TRBD1 (5 bases). CDR3 size: 14 residues. Germline loops: CDR1 MNHEY, CDR2 SVGAGI. This CDR3 reads CASSSTTANYGYTF. The CDR3 DNA reads TGTGCCAGCAGTTCAACGACAGCTAACTATGGTTACACCTTC.

This clonotype was picked up a small number of times. This chain uses TRBV20-1 with TRBJ2-5; perhaps TRBD1 as D (5 bases). Germline V lookup: CDR1 DFQATT, CDR2 SNEGSKA (reference sequence). V lost 3 bases and J 2 bases, leaving 13 bases between the germline ends. The CDR3 length is 14 residues. CDR3 amino acids: CSARQGWGQETQYF. The CDR3 nucleotides read TGCAGTGCTAGGCAGGGATGGGGACAAGAGACCCAGTACTTC.

The chain recombines TRBV16 with TRBJ1-6; D unclear. Germline CDR1 and CDR2: KGHSY and FQNENV. V dropped 2 bases and J dropped 7 bases, with 6 bases sitting between them. CDR3 size: 13 residues. The CDR3 here is CASSQRGNSPLHF. DNA of the CDR3: TGTGCCAGCAGCCAACGCGGGAATTCACCCCTCCACTTT.

For this clonotype: A read error is possible here, since a much larger clone lies one base away. The chain is built from TRBV20-1 and TRBJ2-1, with D unclear. The germline CDR1 and CDR2 sequences are DFQATT and SNEGSKA (reference sequence). CDR3 size: 14 residues. V lost 6 bases and J lost 8, with 20 bases in between. In nucleotides, the CDR3 is TGCAGTGCCGTCCCCAATAGTGTTCACTATGAGCAGTTCTTC. This codes for CSAVPNSVHYEQFF.

This clonotype was recorded at least ten times. The chain recombines TRBV5-1 with TRBJ2-5; TRBD1 is a possible D gene (5 bases). Between the trimmed V and J ends, which lost 1 base and 4 bases, there was a span of 17 bases. The germline V gene encodes CDR1 SGHRS and CDR2 YFSETQ. The CDR3 is 16 residues long. The CDR3 bases are TGCGCCAGCAGCTTGAATGGACACCCAACCGGAGAGACCCAGTACTTC. Protein sequence: CASSLNGHPTGETQYF.

This clonotype was counted once. This CDR3 is missing its conserved last phenylalanine or tryptophan, likely due to a read error. This chain connects TRBV29-1 to TRBJ1-1, with 8 bases fitting TRBD1. Germline V gives CDR1 SQVTM, CDR2 ANQGSEA. The CDR3 has 13 amino acids. As DNA, the CDR3 is TGCAACGTTAGGACAGGGTCGGGCGCTGAAGCTTTCCTT. This codes for CNVRTGSGAEAFL.